This entry concerns a single TCR beta chain. Its specificity is unknown. Repertoires were generated with immunoSEQ multiplex PCR, while TCRdb's copy carries only in-frame clones and drops some. The sample comprises about 53,000 clones, approximately 86% of which are singletons, and about 2.5% rests with the top ten. The sample comes from a study of T cell responses to AZD1222 COVID-19 vaccine. Findings of the study overall: Close to half of spike-specific TCRs reportedly recognize unmutated variant regions. In a largely white British group with more females than males, clonal diversity was possibly underestimated.

Germline V lookup: CDR1 KGHDR, CDR2 SFDVKD. This CDR3 contains 15 residues. V shed 2 bases, J shed 5 bases, and the junction held 6 bases outside the gene matches. The starting material was peripheral blood, obtained 28 days after the second AZD1222 dose. This sequence joins TRBV24-1 and TRBJ2-5, with 8 bases that match TRBD2. The origin of this receptor is an adult who received the AZD1222 COVID-19 vaccine. CDR3 sequence reads: CATSDWPGGGETQYF. CDR3 bases: TGTGCCACCAGTGATTGGCCGGGAGGGGGTGAGACCCAGTACTTC.